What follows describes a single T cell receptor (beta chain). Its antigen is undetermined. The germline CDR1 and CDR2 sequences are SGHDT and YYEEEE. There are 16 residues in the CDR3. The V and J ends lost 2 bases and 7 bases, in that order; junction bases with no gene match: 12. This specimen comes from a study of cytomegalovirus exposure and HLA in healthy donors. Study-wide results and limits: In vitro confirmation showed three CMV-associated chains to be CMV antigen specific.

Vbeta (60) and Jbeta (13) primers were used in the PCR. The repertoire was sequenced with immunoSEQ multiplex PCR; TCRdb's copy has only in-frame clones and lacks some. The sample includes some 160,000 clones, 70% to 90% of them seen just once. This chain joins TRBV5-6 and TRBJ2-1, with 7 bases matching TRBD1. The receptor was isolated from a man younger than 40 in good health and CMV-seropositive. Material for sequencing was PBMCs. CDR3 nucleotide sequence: TGTGCCAGCAGCTTTCACCCTCAGACAGGGTCTAATGAGCAGTTCTTC. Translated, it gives CASSFHPQTGSNEQFF.